A selection of T cell receptor beta chains follows, all from one sample in a study of T cells in Graves' hyperthyroidism and ophthalmopathy. TCRdb analysed the multiplex PCR reads with MiXCR anew, one entry per CDR3 protein. The sample holds approximately 430,000 distinct CDR3 sequences, roughly 14% seen once. Material for sequencing was blood. The receptors were gathered from a man aged 18 to 35 with Graves' ophthalmopathy. The CDR3 runs from the conserved cysteine through the conserved F or W. The D gene is left open where the match is weak. Part of the rows lack a size; the others show once, few, many or a class for expanded clones.

>many|16|TRBJ1-1|.|TRBV7-2
TGTGCCAGCAGCCAGGGGTGGGTCGCAATGAACACTGAAGCTTTCTTT
CASSQGWVAMNTEAFF
>.|13|TRBJ1-1|.|TRBV5-1
TGCGCCAGCAGCTTGGCCACAGCCACTGAAGCTTTCTTT
CASSLATATEAFF
>.|14|TRBJ1-2|.|TRBV6-5
TGTGCCAGCAGTTACGGTGAGGGACCGGGTGGCTACACCTTC
CASSYGEGPGGYTF
>many|14|TRBJ2-1|TRBD2|TRBV20-1
TGCAGTGCATCGGGCGGGGGGCGAGTAAATGAGCAGTTCTTC
CSASGGGRVNEQFF
>.|16|TRBJ1-5|.|TRBV19
TGTGCCAGTAGTAGAGGGGGAGGGGGTTTCAATCAGCCCCAGCATTTT
CASSRGGGGFNQPQHF
>many|14|TRBJ2-4|.|TRBV5-1
TGCGCCAGCAGCTTGTTGGCAGGGAGTTACATTCAGTACTTC
CASSLLAGSYIQYF
>many|14|TRBJ1-1|TRBD1|TRBV6-1
TGTGCCAGCAGTTCGGGACAGTTGGGCACTGAAGCTTTCTTT
CASSSGQLGTEAFF
>.|13|TRBJ1-1|.|TRBV4-1
TGCGCCAGCAGCCAAGATTCTAGAGCGGAGGGTTTCTTT
CASSQDSRAEGFF
>many|11|TRBJ1-2|.|TRBV29-1
TGCAGCGTTGAATATAGCTATGGCTACACCTTC
CSVEYSYGYTF
>.|17|TRBJ2-3|TRBD2|TRBV27
TGTGCCAGCAGTTTATCCGGGCCGGGACTAAGCACAGATACGCAGTATTTT
CASSLSGPGLSTDTQYF
>many|14|TRBJ2-2|.|TRBV9
TGTGCCAGCAAGTGGACAGAAGTAGCCGGGGAGCTGTTTTTT
CASKWTEVAGELFF
>few|14|TRBJ2-3|.|TRBV7-9
TGTGCCAGCAGCTTATTTCGGAGCACAGATACGCAGTATTTT
CASSLFRSTDTQYF
>many|16|TRBJ2-2|TRBD1|TRBV11-2
TGTGCCAGCAGCTCCTCAGCTAGGGGGCACACCGGGGAGCTGTTTTTT
CASSSSARGHTGELFF
>.|16|TRBJ2-7|.|TRBV19
TGTGCCAGTAGTATAGATAGGGAAAAGGGGTCCTACGAGCAGTACTTC
CASSIDREKGSYEQYF
>.|16|TRBJ2-1|TRBD1|TRBV6-2/TRBV6-3
TGTGCCAGCAGAGAACTTACAGGGGGTAACTACAATGAGCAGTTCTTC
CASRELTGGNYNEQFF
>.|15|TRBJ2-7|TRBD2|TRBV6-5
TGTGCCAGCAGTTACTTAAGCGGGGAACCCTACGAGCAGTACTTC
CASSYLSGEPYEQYF
>many|15|TRBJ1-5|.|TRBV7-8
TGTGCCAGCAGCTTAGCAGGGTACAGCAATCAGCCCCAGCATTTT
CASSLAGYSNQPQHF
>many|13|TRBJ2-7|.|TRBV2
TGTGCCAGCAGGGGGGCAGGGACCTACGAGCAGTACTTC
CASRGAGTYEQYF
>many|10|TRBJ2-1|.|TRBV29-1
TGCAGCGTTGACGAGAATGAGCAGTTCTTC
CSVDENEQFF
>many|15|TRBJ2-7|TRBD1|TRBV6-1
TGTGCCAGCAGTGAAACCGGGACAGGCTCCTACGAGCAGTACTTC
CASSETGTGSYEQYF
>few|15|TRBJ1-1|.|TRBV15
TGTGCCACCAGCAGGGAATCAACCGCGAACACTGAAGCTTTCTTT
CATSRESTANTEAFF
>many|16|TRBJ2-5|.|TRBV14
TGTGCCAGCAGCCAAGGGTCCCGTGGCCGACAAGAGACCCAGTACTTC
CASSQGSRGRQETQYF
>many|14|TRBJ1-1|.|TRBV10-3
TGTGCCATCAGTGATCTTGACCTGAACACTGAAGCTTTCTTT
CAISDLDLNTEAFF
>many|16|TRBJ2-6|.|TRBV5-1
TGCGCCAGCAGCTTGGGTCTCGGCACGGGGGCCAACGTCCTGACTTTC
CASSLGLGTGANVLTF
>many|14|TRBJ2-7|TRBD1|TRBV4-1
TGCGCCAGCAGCCAACAAAGAGGGGGCGGCGAGCAGTACTTC
CASSQQRGGGEQYF
>.|16|TRBJ2-5|.|TRBV4-1
TGCGCCAGCAGCCAAGGCTATCCAGGGGAGCTAGAGACCCAGTACTTC
CASSQGYPGELETQYF
>many|15|TRBJ2-6|.|TRBV11-2
TGTGCCAGCAGCTTATGGAGGGAATTTGCCAACGTCCTGACTTTC
CASSLWREFANVLTF
>many|10|TRBJ2-7|.|TRBV7-6
TGTGCCAGCAGCGGATGGGAGCAGTACTTC
CASSGWEQYF
>.|16|TRBJ2-2|TRBD1|TRBV10-3
TGTGCCATCACTGAGGTGGGACAGGGAAAGTCCGGGGAGCTGTTTTTT
CAITEVGQGKSGELFF
>few|16|TRBJ2-7|TRBD1|TRBV4-1
TGCGCCAGCAGCCGAGAGGGACAGGGGACGTTCTACGAGCAGTACTTC
CASSREGQGTFYEQYF
>.|16|TRBJ2-1|.|TRBV9
TGTGCCAGCAGCGTAGCACCTAGCTTCTCCTACAATGAGCAGTTCTTC
CASSVAPSFSYNEQFF
>many|11|TRBJ2-7|.|TRBV7-9
TGTGCCAGCAGCTTCGAGTCCGAGCAGTACTTC
CASSFESEQYF
>many|17|TRBJ2-1|TRBD1|TRBV30
TGTGCCTGGAGTGTACCCGATTGGGGACAGAGAAACAATGAGCAGTTCTTC
CAWSVPDWGQRNNEQFF
>few|13|TRBJ2-7|TRBD2|TRBV6-1
TGTGCCAGCAGGCGGGAGGCGGACATGGGGCAGTACTTC
CASRREADMGQYF
>.|14|TRBJ2-5|TRBD1|TRBV5-1
TGCGCCAGCAGCTGGGGGACAGCCCGAGAGACCCAGTACTTC
CASSWGTARETQYF
>.|17|TRBJ2-1|TRBD2|TRBV19
TGTGCCAGTAGTATAGCCCGACTAGCGATCTCCTACAATGAGCAGTTCTTC
CASSIARLAISYNEQFF
>once|15|TRBJ2-7|.|TRBV28
TGTGCCAGCAGCTCCCCGGAAGGGAGATACAACGAGCAGTACTTC
CASSSPEGRYNEQYF
>many|17|TRBJ2-3|.|TRBV12-3/TRBV12-4
TGTGCCAGCACCTGGACAGGGAGGGTTGATATTTCAGATACGCAGTATTTT
CASTWTGRVDISDTQYF
>few|13|TRBJ2-1|.|TRBV15
TGTGCCACCAGCAGAGGGTGGGGGAATGAGCAGTTCTTC
CATSRGWGNEQFF
>many|15|TRBJ2-1|.|TRBV7-9
TGTGCCAGCAGCCCTCTAGCGATATCTTACAATGAGCAGTTCTTC
CASSPLAISYNEQFF
>many|15|TRBJ2-7|.|TRBV27
TGTGCCAGCACCCTCGACAGGCGGCATCAATACGAGCAGTACTTC
CASTLDRRHQYEQYF
>.|13|TRBJ1-1|.|TRBV2
TGTGCCAGCGGAAGAAGTCCCGACACTGAAGCTTTCTTT
CASGRSPDTEAFF
>many|14|TRBJ1-4|TRBD1|TRBV30
TGTGCCTGGAGCGGGACAGGGGCCCGGGAAAAACTGTTTTTT
CAWSGTGAREKLFF
>many|13|TRBJ2-7|.|TRBV7-9
TGTGCCAGCAGCTTAGGACCGAACTACGAGCAGTACTTC
CASSLGPNYEQYF
>.|12|TRBJ1-2|.|TRBV29-1
TGCAGCGTTTTTTCGGTCGGTTTTGGCTACACCTTC
CSVFSVGFGYTF
>many|16|TRBJ1-5|TRBD1|TRBV7-8
TGTGCCAGCAGCCCCTCGACAGGGGAGAGCAATCAGCCCCAGCATTTT
CASSPSTGESNQPQHF
>few|15|TRBJ2-1|TRBD2|TRBV4-1
TGCGCCAGCAGCGGGTCTAGCGGGAGGAATAATGAGCAGTTCTTC
CASSGSSGRNNEQFF
>many|17|TRBJ1-5|.|TRBV7-8
TGTGCCAGCAGCTCACCCGGTGGGGTCAATAGCAATCAGCCCCAGCATTTT
CASSSPGGVNSNQPQHF
>.|14|TRBJ1-3|.|TRBV25-1
TGTGCCAGCAGTGGCTTCGGGGTCGGAAACACCATATATTTT
CASSGFGVGNTIYF
>many|15|TRBJ1-5|.|TRBV7-9
TGTGCCAGCAGCTTAGGGGTAGACAGCAATCAGCCCCAGCATTTT
CASSLGVDSNQPQHF
>many|18|TRBJ2-3|TRBD2|TRBV4-2
TGTGCCAGCAGCAGAGGACTAGCGGGGGGGCCTAGCACAGATACGCAGTATTTT
CASSRGLAGGPSTDTQYF
>.|15|TRBJ1-4|TRBD1|TRBV5-1
TGCGCCAGCAGCAGACAGGGCTCAACTAATGAAAAACTGTTTTTT
CASSRQGSTNEKLFF
>.|14|TRBJ2-5|TRBD2|TRBV2
TGTGCCAGCAACCACCCGCTAGCGGGCAGAACCCAGTACTTC
CASNHPLAGRTQYF
>.|14|TRBJ2-1|TRBD2|TRBV2
TGTGCCAGCAGTGAAACAGCGGGGGGGTATGAGCAGTTCTTC
CASSETAGGYEQFF
>.|16|TRBJ1-1|.|TRBV5-6
TGTGCCAGCAGCGTCTCTTCGGTCTCCGAGGATTTCGGAGCTTTCTTT
CASSVSSVSEDFGAFF
>few|15|TRBJ1-2|TRBD1|TRBV19
TGTGCCAGTAGGCGGACAGGGGAGTTCTCCTATGGCTACACCTTC
CASRRTGEFSYGYTF
>.|16|TRBJ2-7|TRBD1|TRBV9
TGTGCCAGCAGCGCAACCGGGACAGGGTTCTCCTACGAGCAGTACTTC
CASSATGTGFSYEQYF